This T cell receptor beta chain was captured in a study of cytotoxic CD8 clonotypes in ibrutinib-treated CLL (dated by TCRdb to the early 2020s). About the investigation overall: The cohort included roughly 15 treatment-naive and some twelve relapsed/refractory patients; roughly 17 were IGHV unmutated. An average of 255,043 productive templates and some 100,000 productive rearrangements was obtained per sample. Cryopreserved peripheral blood mononuclear cells were obtained prior to treatment, at the time of response, and at either disease progression or sustained remission. Partial responses were observed in about 25 patients and complete responses in 2; after a median follow-up of roughly 62 months, remission was maintained in approximately 15 patients and progression was observed in about twelve. Of the approximately 91 people in the trial, around 25 had longitudinal samples available. Every sample from remission and from progressive disease was obtained while the patients were still on ibrutinib. Response samples were taken after a median of around 13 months on treatment, ranging from about 6 to 40 months. The paper as a whole reports these results and caveats: Baseline clonality was found to be higher than that of age-matched healthy donors and was strongly correlated with circulating CD8+ T-cell counts. Sampling times were not matched between sustained-remission and progressing patients, and lymph node repertoires were not studied. Clonality rose at ibrutinib response, remained stable during sustained remission, and dropped back toward baseline at progression. Public clonotypes were rare and either contracted or stayed stable during treatment, and the rise in clonality at ibrutinib response reflected the expansion of private clonotypes.

The time point label of this sample denotes: eleven to twelve months on ibrutinib. For TCR beta library preparation, roughly 2 micrograms of genomic DNA were extracted from the cryopreserved PBMCs. Longitudinal blood samples from CLL patients on ibrutinib monotherapy underwent high-throughput TCR beta sequencing. Patients were enrolled in a phase 2 open-label single-center ibrutinib monotherapy trial. Details on this clone: This receptor's antigen is unknown. No base quality information exists; no much larger clone differs at one position.

Each clonotype received, on average, 10x coverage in deep resolution sequencing performed on a MiSeq, where the target depth lay between 1 in 1 million and 1 in 200,000 T cells. The immunoSEQ hsTCRB Kit was used to generate the TCR beta libraries. Per the authors' processing: ImmunoSEQ Data Assistant and ImmunoSEQ Analyzer were used for data analysis, and V, D and J genes were assigned according to IMGT definitions. Clonality was computed as one minus normalized Shannon entropy of productive rearrangement frequencies, ranging from 0 to 1. Only overrepresented clonotypes making up at least 0.05% of the repertoire of each patient were included in the public clonotype analysis. Roughly 13 age-matched healthy donor repertoires from immuneACCESS served as clonality controls. Not all clones reach the TCRdb copy of this immuneACCESS table, which keeps in-frame sequences only. Checked studies attribute under half of the gap to unresolved V genes and leave the rest unexplained. V, J and clone size were drawn from that table, and D and trimming were deduced from the DNA. Within this sample are 200,000 to 250,000 clones, with 60% to 80% of them counted one time only. The ten largest clones add up to over 10% of the sample.

V lost 5 bases and J lost 3 bases, and the count of bases not matched to a germline gene is 10. CDR3 length: 15 amino acids, cysteine to phenylalanine. Just the 45-base CDR3 DNA is kept, in frame starting at base 1. CDR1 is given as LNHDA and CDR2 as SQIVND, both from the germline V gene (reference sequence). This TCR came from a human donor with chronic lymphocytic leukemia. The sample consisted of PBMCs, taken after 12 months of ibrutinib treatment. The rearranged segments are TRBV19 and TRBJ2-7, and TRBD2 matches 7 of the central bases. The CDR3 in this case is CASSSASGISYEQYF. The DNA reads TGTGCCAGTAGTTCAGCGAGCGGGATTAGCTACGAGCAGTACTTC.